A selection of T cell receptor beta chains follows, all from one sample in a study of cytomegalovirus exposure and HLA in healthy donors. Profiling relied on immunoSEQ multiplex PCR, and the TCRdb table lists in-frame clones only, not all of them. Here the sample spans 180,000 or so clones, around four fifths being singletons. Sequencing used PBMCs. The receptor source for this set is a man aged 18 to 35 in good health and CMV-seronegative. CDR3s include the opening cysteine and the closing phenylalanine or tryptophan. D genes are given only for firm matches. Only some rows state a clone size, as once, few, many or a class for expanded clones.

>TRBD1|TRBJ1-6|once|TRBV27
CASSHGTGDNSPLHF
TGTGCCAGCAGTCATGGGACAGGGGATAATTCACCCCTCCACTTT
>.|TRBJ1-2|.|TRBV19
CASARRGGLYGYTF
TGTGCCAGCGCGAGGAGGGGGGGGTTGTATGGCTACACCTTC
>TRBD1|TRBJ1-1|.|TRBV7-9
CASSLALGTGGGYVVEAFF
TGTGCCAGCAGCTTAGCCCTAGGGACAGGGGGCGGGTACGTGGTTGAAGCTTTCTTT
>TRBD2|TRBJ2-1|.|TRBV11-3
CASSLGGTSGQAYNEQFF
TGTGCCAGCAGCTTGGGAGGGACTAGCGGGCAGGCCTACAATGAGCAGTTCTTC
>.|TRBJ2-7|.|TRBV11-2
CASSLVAGGVTPYEQYF
TGTGCCAGCAGCTTAGTAGCTGGGGGCGTTACGCCTTACGAGCAGTACTTC
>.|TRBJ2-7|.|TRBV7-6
CASSADTAYEQYF
TGTGCCAGCAGCGCAGACACCGCCTACGAGCAGTACTTC
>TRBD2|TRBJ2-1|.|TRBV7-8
CASSQSGGAGYEQFF
TGTGCCAGCAGCCAAAGCGGGGGGGCCGGCTATGAGCAGTTCTTC
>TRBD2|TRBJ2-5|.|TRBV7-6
CASSILAGGQWQETQYF
TGTGCCAGCAGTATTCTAGCGGGGGGTCAATGGCAAGAGACCCAGTACTTC
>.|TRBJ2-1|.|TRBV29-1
CSVVGSQGNEQFF
TGCAGCGTTGTCGGGTCGCAGGGGAATGAGCAGTTCTTC
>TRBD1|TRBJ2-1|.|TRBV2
CASSEFQGVNEQFF
TGTGCCAGCAGTGAATTTCAGGGGGTCAATGAGCAGTTCTTC
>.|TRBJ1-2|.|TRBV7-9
CASSQAEGANYGYTF
TGTGCCAGCAGCCAGGCAGAGGGCGCTAACTATGGCTACACCTTC
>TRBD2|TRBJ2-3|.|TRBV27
CASSSGRKTDTQYF
TGTGCCAGCAGCAGCGGGAGGAAAACGGATACGCAGTATTTT
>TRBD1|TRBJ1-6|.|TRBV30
CAWTGTENSPLHF
TGTGCCTGGACCGGGACAGAGAATTCACCCCTCCACTTT
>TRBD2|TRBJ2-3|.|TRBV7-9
CASILPRSGIRDTQYF
TGTGCCAGCATCCTCCCCAGGAGCGGGATCCGGGATACGCAGTATTTT
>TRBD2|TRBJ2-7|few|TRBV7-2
CASSATSEPYEQYF
TGTGCCAGCAGCGCGACTAGCGAGCCTTACGAGCAGTACTTC
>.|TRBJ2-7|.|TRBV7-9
CASEAAPLREQYF
TGTGCCAGTGAGGCGGCACCCTTACGGGAGCAGTACTTC
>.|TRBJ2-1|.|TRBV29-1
CSVESRVNEQFF
TGCAGCGTTGAATCCAGGGTTAATGAGCAGTTCTTC
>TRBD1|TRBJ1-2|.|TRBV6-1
CASRALGQGYGYTF
TGTGCCAGCAGAGCATTAGGACAGGGCTATGGCTACACCTTC
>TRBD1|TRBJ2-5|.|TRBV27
CASRPSRQGRETQYF
TGTGCCAGCAGGCCCTCCCGACAGGGGAGAGAGACCCAGTACTTC
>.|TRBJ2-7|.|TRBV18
CASSDRRQNEQYF
TGTGCCAGCTCCGACCGGAGGCAGAACGAGCAGTACTTC
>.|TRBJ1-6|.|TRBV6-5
CASSWGGGNSPLHF
TGTGCCAGCAGTTGGGGAGGGGGAAATTCACCCCTCCACTTT
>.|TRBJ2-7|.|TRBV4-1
CASSQEGQGGYEQYF
TGCGCCAGCAGCCAAGAGGGCCAGGGAGGTTACGAGCAGTACTTC
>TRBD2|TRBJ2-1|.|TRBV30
CAWSRLAGGSSYNEQFF
TGTGCCTGGAGTAGGCTAGCGGGAGGGAGCTCCTACAATGAGCAGTTCTTC
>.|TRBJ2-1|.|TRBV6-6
CASSYDYEQFF
TGTGCCAGCAGTTACGACTATGAGCAGTTCTTC
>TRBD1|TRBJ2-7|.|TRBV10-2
CASGTGNYEQYF
TGCGCCAGCGGGACAGGGAACTACGAGCAGTACTTC
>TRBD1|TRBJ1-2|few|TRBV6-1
CASSGLIYGQGHYGYTF
TGTGCCAGCAGTGGACTTATTTACGGACAGGGCCACTATGGCTACACCTTC
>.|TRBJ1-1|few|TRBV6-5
CASSLPGINTEAFF
TGTGCCAGCAGTTTACCAGGGATCAACACTGAAGCTTTCTTT
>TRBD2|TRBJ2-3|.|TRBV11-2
CASSIAGYTDTQYF
TGTGCCAGCAGCATAGCGGGATACACAGATACGCAGTATTTT
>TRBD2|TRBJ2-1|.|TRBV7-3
CASSFRRRGGGDEQFF
TGTGCCAGCAGCTTCCGGCGACGGGGCGGGGGGGATGAGCAGTTCTTC
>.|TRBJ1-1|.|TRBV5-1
CASSSSTVNTEAFF
TGCGCCAGCAGCTCTTCCACAGTGAACACTGAAGCTTTCTTT
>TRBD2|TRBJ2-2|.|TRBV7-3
CASSRLAGGPGTGELFF
TGTGCCAGCAGCAGACTAGCGGGGGGGCCGGGCACCGGGGAGCTGTTTTTT
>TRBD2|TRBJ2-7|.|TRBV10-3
CAISSSGDEQYF
TGTGCCATCAGTTCTAGCGGGGACGAGCAGTACTTC
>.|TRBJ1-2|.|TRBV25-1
CASSPTSFYGYTF
TGTGCCAGCAGTCCGACATCCTTCTATGGCTACACCTTC
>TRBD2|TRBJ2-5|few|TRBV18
CASSRQRGANQETQYF
TGTGCCAGCTCACGCCAGCGGGGGGCTAACCAAGAGACCCAGTACTTC
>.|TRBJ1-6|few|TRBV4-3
CASSQAPGVGNSPLHF
TGCGCCAGCAGCCAAGCCCCAGGGGTTGGGAATTCACCCCTCCACTTT
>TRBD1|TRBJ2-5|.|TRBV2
CATRTGTGQETQYF
TGTGCCACCCGGACAGGGACGGGGCAAGAGACCCAGTACTTC
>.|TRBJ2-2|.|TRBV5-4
CASRGATGELFF
TGTGCCAGCAGGGGAGCGACCGGGGAGCTGTTTTTT
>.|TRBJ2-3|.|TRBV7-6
CASSLLLGRSADTQYF
TGTGCCAGCAGCTTGTTGTTGGGGAGATCGGCAGATACGCAGTATTTT
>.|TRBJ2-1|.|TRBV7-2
CASSFAADTYNEQFF
TGTGCCAGCAGCTTCGCGGCAGATACCTACAATGAGCAGTTCTTC
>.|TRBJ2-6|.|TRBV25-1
CASSVAGAGVLTF
TGTGCCAGCAGTGTGGCAGGCGCGGGCGTCCTGACTTTC
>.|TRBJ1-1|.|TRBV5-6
CASSLVVSRLEAFF
TGTGCCAGCAGCTTGGTCGTTTCGCGGCTAGAAGCTTTCTTT
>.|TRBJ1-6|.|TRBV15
CATSRGDNISPLHF
TGTGCCACCAGCAGAGGGGACAACATCTCACCCCTCCACTTT
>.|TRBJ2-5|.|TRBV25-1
CATRALMGAQYF
TGTGCCACTAGAGCGCTAATGGGAGCCCAGTACTTC
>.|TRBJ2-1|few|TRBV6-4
CASSASTGSYNEQFF
TGTGCCAGCAGTGCTTCGACGGGCTCCTACAATGAGCAGTTCTTC
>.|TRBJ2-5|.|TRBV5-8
CASTATGSETQYF
TGTGCCAGCACCGCGACAGGTAGCGAGACCCAGTACTTC
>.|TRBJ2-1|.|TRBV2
CASTGSPFSSYNEQFF
TGTGCCAGCACGGGATCACCATTTAGCTCCTACAATGAGCAGTTCTTC